This T cell receptor beta chain was captured in a study of Ad26.COV2.S vaccination and SARS-CoV-2 variants. Using immunoSEQ multiplex PCR, the repertoire was profiled, and TCRdb retains in-frame clones only, with some absent. The sample shows just over 350,000 clones, 92% of them seen only once. The sequence derives from a human donor who had recovered from COVID-19. Specimen: peripheral blood, collected after recovery from COVID-19.

Here the CDR3 reads CASRPTVNTEAFF. The CDR3 DNA reads as TGTGCCAGCAGGCCGACAGTAAACACTGAAGCTTTCTTT. The rearrangement uses TRBV2 and TRBJ1-1, with D possibly TRBD1 on 5 matching bases. Germline CDR1 and CDR2: SNHLY and FYNNEI. V gave up 6 bases and J gave up 2 bases, with 10 bases separating them. This CDR3 contains 13 residues.